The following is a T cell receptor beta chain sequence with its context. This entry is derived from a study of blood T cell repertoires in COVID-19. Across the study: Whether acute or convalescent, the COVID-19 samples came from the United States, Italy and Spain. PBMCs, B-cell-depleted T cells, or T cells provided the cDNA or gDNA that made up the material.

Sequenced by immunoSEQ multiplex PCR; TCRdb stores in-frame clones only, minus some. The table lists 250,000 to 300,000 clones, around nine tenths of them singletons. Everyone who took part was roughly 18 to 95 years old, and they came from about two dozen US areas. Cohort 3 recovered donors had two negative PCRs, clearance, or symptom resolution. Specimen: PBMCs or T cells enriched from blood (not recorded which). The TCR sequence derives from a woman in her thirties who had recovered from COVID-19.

The CDR3 loop reads CASSRVVELETQYF. CDR3 nucleotides: TGTGCCAGCAGTCGGGTGGTAGAGTTGGAGACCCAGTACTTC. The chain uses TRBV2 and TRBJ2-5; no definite D call. The CDR3 runs to 14 residues. Trimming took 5 bases from V and 5 from J, leaving 15 bases between them. Germline CDR1 is SNHLY and CDR2 is FYNNEI.